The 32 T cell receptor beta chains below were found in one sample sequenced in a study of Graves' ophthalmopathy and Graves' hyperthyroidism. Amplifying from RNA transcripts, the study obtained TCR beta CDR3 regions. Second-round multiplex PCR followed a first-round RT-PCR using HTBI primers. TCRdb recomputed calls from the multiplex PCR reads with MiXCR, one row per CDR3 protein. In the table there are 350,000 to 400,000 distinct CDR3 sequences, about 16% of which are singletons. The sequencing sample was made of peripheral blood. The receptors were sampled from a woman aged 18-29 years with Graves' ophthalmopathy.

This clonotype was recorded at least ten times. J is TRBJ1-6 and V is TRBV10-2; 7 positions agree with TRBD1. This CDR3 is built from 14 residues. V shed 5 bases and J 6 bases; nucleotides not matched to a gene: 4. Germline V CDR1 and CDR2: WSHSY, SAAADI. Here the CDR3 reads CASSNRDSNSPLHF. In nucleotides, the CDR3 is TGCGCCAGCAGTAACCGGGACAGTAATTCACCCCTCCACTTT.

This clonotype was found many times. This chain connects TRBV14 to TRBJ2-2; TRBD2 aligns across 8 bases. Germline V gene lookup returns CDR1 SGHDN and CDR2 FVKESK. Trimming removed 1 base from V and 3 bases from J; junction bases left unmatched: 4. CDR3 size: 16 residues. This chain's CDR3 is CASSQVGGRYTGELFF. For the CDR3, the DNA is TGTGCCAGCAGCCAAGTAGGCGGGAGGTACACCGGGGAGCTGTTTTTT.

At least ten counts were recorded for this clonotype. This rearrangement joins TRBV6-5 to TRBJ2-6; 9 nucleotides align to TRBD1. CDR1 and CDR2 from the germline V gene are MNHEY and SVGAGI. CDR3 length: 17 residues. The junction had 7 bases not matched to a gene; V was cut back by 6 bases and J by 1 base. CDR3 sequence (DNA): TGTGCCAGCAGATATACGACAGGGGGTTCTGGGGCCAACGTCCTGACTTTC. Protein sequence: CASRYTTGGSGANVLTF.

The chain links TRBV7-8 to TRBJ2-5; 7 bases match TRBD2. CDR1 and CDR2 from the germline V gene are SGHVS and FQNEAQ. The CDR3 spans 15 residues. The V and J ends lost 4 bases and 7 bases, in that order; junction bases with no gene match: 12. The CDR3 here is CASSSRLATKVTQYF. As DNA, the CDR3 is TGTGCCAGCAGCTCCAGACTAGCCACAAAAGTGACCCAGTACTTC.

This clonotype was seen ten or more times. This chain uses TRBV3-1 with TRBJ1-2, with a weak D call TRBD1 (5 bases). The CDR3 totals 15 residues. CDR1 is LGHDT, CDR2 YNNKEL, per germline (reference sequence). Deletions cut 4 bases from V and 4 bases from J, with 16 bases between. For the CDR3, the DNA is TGTGCCAGCAGCCGATTCAACCTTGGGGGCTATGGCTACACCTTC. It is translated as CASSRFNLGGYGYTF.

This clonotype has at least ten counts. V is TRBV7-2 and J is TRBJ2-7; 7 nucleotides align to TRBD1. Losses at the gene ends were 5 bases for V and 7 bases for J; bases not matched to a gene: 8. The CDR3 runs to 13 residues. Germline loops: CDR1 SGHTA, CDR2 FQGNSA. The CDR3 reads CASSPVPGQEQYF. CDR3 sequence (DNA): TGTGCCAGCAGCCCTGTCCCGGGACAGGAGCAGTACTTC.

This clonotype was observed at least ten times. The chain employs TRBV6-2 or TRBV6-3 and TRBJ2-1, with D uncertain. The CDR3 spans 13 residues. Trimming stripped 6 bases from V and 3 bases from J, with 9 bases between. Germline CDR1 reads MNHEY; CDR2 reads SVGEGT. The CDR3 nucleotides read TGTGCCAGCAGGAGACCGAACTACAATGAGCAGTTCTTC. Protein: CASRRPNYNEQFF.

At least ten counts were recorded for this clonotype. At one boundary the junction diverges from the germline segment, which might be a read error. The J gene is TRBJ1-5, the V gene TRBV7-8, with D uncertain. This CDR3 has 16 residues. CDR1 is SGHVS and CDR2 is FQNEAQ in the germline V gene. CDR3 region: CASSLEVGRQNQPRHF. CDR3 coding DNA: TGTGCCAGCAGCTTAGAAGTCGGCAGACAAAATCAGCCCCGGCATTTT. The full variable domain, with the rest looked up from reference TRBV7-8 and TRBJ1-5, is GAGVSQSPRYKVAKRGQDVALRCDPISGHVSLFWYQQALGQGPEFLTYFQNEAQLDKSGLPSDRFFAERPEGSVSTLKIQRTQQEDSAVYLCASSLEVGRQNQPRHFGDGTRLSIL.

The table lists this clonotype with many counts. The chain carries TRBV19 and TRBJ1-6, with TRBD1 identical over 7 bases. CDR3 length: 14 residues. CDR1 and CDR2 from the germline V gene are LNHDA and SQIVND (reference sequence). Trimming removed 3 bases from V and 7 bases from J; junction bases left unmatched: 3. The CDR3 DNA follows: TGTGCCAGTAGTATTGAGGGACAGAATTCACCCCTCCACTTT. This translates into CASSIEGQNSPLHF.

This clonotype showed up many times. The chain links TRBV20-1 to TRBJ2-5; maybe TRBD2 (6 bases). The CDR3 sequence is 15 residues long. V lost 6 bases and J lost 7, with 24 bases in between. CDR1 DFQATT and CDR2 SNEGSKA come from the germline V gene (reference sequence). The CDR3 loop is CSALPGLLHGGTQYF. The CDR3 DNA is TGCAGTGCCCTTCCAGGACTCCTACACGGGGGGACCCAGTACTTC.

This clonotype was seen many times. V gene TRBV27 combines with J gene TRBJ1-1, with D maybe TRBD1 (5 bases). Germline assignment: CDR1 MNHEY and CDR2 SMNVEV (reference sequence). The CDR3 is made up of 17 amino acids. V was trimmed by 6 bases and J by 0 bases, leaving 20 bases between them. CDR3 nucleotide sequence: TGTGCCAGCAGCGACTCAGGGAAGACCGTCATGAACACTGAAGCTTTCTTT. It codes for CASSDSGKTVMNTEAFF.

The CDR3 sequence: CASLQDTGSAEAFF. The CDR3 DNA is TGTGCCAGCCTTCAAGATACAGGGTCCGCTGAAGCTTTCTTT. The chain uses TRBV28 and TRBJ1-1, with D possibly matching TRBD1 (6 bases). Trimming cost V 8 bases and J 6 bases, with 19 bases left between them. CDR3 size: 14 residues. Germline V lookup: CDR1 MDHEN, CDR2 SYDVKM.

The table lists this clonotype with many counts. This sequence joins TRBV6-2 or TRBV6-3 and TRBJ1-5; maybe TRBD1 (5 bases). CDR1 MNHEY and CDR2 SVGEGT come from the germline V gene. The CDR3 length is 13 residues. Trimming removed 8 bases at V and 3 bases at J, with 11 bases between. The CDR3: CASGRGANQPQHF. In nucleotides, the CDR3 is TGTGCCAGCGGGAGAGGGGCCAATCAGCCCCAGCATTTT.

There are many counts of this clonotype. This CDR3 reads CASNPGTGAYEQYF. Written as DNA, the CDR3 is TGTGCCAGCAACCCCGGGACGGGCGCCTACGAGCAGTACTTC. J is TRBJ2-7 and V is TRBV6-2 or TRBV6-3; either TRBD1 or TRBD2 may fit D (5 bases each). Per the germline V gene, CDR1 is MNHEY and CDR2 is SVGEGT. Trimming took off 7 bases at V and 2 bases at J, with 15 bases between the two ends. This CDR3 is built from 14 residues.

The CDR3 region is CASNNGLAGVYEQYF. The CDR3 DNA follows: TGTGCCAGCAACAACGGGCTAGCGGGCGTCTACGAGCAGTACTTC. The V gene is TRBV28, the J gene TRBJ2-7, with 8 bases aligning to TRBD2. This CDR3 is 15 amino acids long. Trimming cost V 7 bases and J 3 bases; bases outside gene matches: 11. Germline-derived CDR1 and CDR2 are MDHEN and SYDVKM.

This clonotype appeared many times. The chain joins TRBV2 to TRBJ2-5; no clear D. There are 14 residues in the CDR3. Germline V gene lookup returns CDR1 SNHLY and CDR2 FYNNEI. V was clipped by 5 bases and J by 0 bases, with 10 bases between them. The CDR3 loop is CASSPDGNQETQYF. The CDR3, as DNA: TGTGCCAGCAGTCCAGACGGTAACCAAGAGACCCAGTACTTC.

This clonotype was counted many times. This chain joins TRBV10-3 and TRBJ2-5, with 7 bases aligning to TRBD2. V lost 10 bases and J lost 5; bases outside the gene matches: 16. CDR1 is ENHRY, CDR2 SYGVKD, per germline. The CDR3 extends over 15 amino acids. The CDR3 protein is CATIPRGEVGETQYF. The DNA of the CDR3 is TGTGCCACCATCCCCCGGGGGGAGGTAGGTGAGACCCAGTACTTC.

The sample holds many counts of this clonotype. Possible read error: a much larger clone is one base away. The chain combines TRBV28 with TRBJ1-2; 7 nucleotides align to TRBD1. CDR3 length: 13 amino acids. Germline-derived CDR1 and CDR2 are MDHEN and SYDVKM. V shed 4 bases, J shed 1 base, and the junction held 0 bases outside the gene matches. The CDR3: CASSWDSNYGYTF. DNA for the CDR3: TGTGCCAGCAGTTGGGACAGTAACTATGGCTACACCTTC.

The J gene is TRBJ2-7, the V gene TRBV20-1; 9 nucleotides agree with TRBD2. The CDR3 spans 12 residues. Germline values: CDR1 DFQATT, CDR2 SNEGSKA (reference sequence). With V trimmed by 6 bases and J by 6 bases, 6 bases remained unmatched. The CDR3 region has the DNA TGCAGTGCACACCCGCGGGGGGGCGAGCAGTACTTC. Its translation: CSAHPRGGEQYF.

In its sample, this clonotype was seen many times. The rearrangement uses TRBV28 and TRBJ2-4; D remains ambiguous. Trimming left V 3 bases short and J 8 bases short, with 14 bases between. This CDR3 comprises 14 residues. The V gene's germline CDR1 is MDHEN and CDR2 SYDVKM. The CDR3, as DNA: TGTGCCAGCAGTTTTATGCCCACCTCTGACATTCAGTACTTC. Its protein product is CASSFMPTSDIQYF.

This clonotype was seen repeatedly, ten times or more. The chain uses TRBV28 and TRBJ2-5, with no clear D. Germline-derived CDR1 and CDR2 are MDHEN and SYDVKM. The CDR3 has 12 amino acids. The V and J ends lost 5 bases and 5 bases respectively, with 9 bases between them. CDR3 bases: TGTGCCAGCAGTACCCTCACGGAGACCCAGTACTTC. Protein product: CASSTLTETQYF. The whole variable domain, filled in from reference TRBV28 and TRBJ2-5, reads DVKVTQSSRYLVKRTGEKVFLECVQDMDHENMFWYRQDPGLGLRLIYFSYDVKMKEKGDIPEGYSVSREKKERFSLILESASTNQTSMYLCASSTLTETQYFGPGTRLLVL.

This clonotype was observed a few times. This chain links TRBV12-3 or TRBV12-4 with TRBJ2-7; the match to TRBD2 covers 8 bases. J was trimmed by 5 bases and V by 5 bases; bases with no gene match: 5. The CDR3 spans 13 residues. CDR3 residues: CASSVGRANEQYF. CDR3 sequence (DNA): TGTGCCAGCAGTGTCGGGAGGGCCAACGAGCAGTACTTC.

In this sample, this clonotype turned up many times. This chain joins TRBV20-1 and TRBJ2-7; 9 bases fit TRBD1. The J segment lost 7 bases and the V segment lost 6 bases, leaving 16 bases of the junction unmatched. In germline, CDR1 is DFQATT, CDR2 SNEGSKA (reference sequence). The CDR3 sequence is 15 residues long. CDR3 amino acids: CSARTPGQGVWEQYF. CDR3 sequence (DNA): TGCAGTGCCCGAACCCCGGGACAGGGTGTTTGGGAGCAGTACTTC.

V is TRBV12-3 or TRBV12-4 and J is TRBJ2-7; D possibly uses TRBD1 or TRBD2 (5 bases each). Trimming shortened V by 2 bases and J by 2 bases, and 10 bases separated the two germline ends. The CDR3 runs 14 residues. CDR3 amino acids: CASSLHGATYEQYF. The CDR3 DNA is TGTGCCAGCAGTTTACACGGGGCCACCTACGAGCAGTACTTC.

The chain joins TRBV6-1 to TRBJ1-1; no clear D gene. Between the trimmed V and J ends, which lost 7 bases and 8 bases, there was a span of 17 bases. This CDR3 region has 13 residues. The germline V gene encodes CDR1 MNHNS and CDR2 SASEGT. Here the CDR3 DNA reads TGTGCCAGCACCCCCCCCGAGACACCAGAAGCTTTCTTT. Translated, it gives CASTPPETPEAFF.

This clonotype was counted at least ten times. This CDR3 is CASSAEVAGTYEQYF. CDR3 DNA sequence: TGTGCCAGCAGCGCTGAAGTCGCGGGTACCTACGAGCAGTACTTC. The chain couples TRBV7-2 to TRBJ2-7, with D perhaps TRBD2 (5 bases). Germline V gives CDR1 SGHTA, CDR2 FQGNSA. The CDR3 sequence is 15 residues long. The germline V and J ends were trimmed by 5 bases and 2 bases, with 16 bases remaining between them. The full variable domain, with the rest looked up from reference TRBV7-2 and TRBJ2-7, is GAGVSQSPSNKVTEKGKDVELRCDPISGHTALYWYRQSLGQGLEFLIYFQGNSAPDKSGLPSDRFSAERTGGSVSTLTIQRTQQEDSAVYLCASSAEVAGTYEQYFGPGTRLTVT.

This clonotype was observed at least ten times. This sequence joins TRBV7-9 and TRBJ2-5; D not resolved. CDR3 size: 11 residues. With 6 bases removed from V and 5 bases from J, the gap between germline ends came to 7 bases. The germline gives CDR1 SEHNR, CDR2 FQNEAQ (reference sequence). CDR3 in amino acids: CASSPTETQYF. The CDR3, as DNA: TGTGCCAGCAGTCCAACGGAGACCCAGTACTTC.

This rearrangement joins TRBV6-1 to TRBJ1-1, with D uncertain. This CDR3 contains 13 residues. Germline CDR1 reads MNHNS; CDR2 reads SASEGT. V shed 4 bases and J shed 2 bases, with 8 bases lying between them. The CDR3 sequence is CASSVSHNTEAFF. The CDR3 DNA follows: TGTGCCAGCAGTGTGTCCCATAACACTGAAGCTTTCTTT.

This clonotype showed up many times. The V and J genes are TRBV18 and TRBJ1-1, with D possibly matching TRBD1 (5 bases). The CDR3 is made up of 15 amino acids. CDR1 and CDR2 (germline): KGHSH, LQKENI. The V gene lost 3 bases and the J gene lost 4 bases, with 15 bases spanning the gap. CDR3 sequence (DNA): TGTGCCAGCTCACCGAGGAGTCTCGGGGGCACTGAAGCTTTCTTT. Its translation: CASSPRSLGGTEAFF.

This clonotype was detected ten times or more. The CDR3 loop is CSAELAGDIHEQYF. In DNA, the CDR3 is TGCAGTGCCGAACTAGCGGGAGACATCCACGAGCAGTACTTC. The chain couples TRBV20-1 to TRBJ2-7; 11 bases agree with TRBD2. J was trimmed by 5 bases and V by 6 bases; bases with no gene match: 9. The CDR3 extends over 14 amino acids. CDR1 is DFQATT, CDR2 SNEGSKA, per germline (reference sequence).

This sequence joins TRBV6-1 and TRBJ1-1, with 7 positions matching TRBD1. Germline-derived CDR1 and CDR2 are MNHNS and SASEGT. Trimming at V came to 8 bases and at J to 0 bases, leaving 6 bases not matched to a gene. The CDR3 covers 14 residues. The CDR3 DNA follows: TGTGCCAGCCTAATCGGGACAGTGAACACTGAAGCTTTCTTT. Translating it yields CASLIGTVNTEAFF.

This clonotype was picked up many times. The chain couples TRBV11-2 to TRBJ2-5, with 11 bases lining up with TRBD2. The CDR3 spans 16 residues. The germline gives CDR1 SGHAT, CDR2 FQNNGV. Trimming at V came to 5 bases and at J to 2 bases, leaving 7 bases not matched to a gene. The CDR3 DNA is TGTGCCAGCAGCCCCACTAGCGGGAGTCCACAAGAGACCCAGTACTTC. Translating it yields CASSPTSGSPQETQYF.